Detailed here is one T cell receptor (beta chain). Its antigen is still unknown. The CDR3 extends over 15 amino acids. Between the trimmed V and J ends, which lost 1 base and 4 bases, there was a span of 14 bases. CDR1 SGDLS and CDR2 YYNGEE come from the germline V gene. The PCR had 60 Vbeta and 13 Jbeta primers. Profiling relied on immunoSEQ multiplex PCR, and the TCRdb table lists in-frame clones only, not all of them. Here the sample spans 110,000 or so clones, 78% being singletons. These data belong to a study of cytomegalovirus exposure and HLA in healthy donors. The study's findings and limits: Researchers reported from a later analysis that most CMV-associated TCR beta chains appeared HLA-restricted. Analyzed later, association rates of TCRs varied across HLA loci, with DRB1 most and HLA-C fewest. From TCR beta sequences, most subjects' HLA-A and HLA-B alleles were reportedly predicted accurately.

The gene calls are TRBV9 and TRBJ2-5; weak D call: TRBD1 (5 bases). The sequenced sample consisted of PBMCs. The sequence derives from a man aged 25 to 40 in good health and CMV-seronegative. The CDR3 spells CASSVITGSRETQYF. The CDR3 nucleotides read TGTGCCAGCAGCGTAATCACAGGTTCTCGAGAGACCCAGTACTTC.